These 27 T cell receptor beta chains originate from one sample sequenced in a study of cytomegalovirus exposure and HLA in healthy donors (dated by TCRdb to between 2016 and 2019). The library was built by means of the immunoSEQ multiplex PCR assay. This immuneACCESS table, as held by TCRdb, lists in-frame sequences with V and J called but not all clones. Of the missing ones, under half trace to an unresolved V gene in checked studies; the others have no known cause. This sample is represented by about 110,000 clones; approximately 89% of them were singletons. The ten largest clones represent about 1.9% of the sample. The sequenced sample consisted of PBMCs. The receptors shown here come from a woman between 18 and 29 years old in good health and CMV-seronegative.

This rearrangement joins TRBV28 to TRBJ1-1; D remains ambiguous. The CDR3 covers 14 residues. Per germline, CDR1 MDHEN and CDR2 SYDVKM. V lost 3 bases to trimming and J lost 1 base, with 9 bases between them. CDR3 amino acids: CASSLPSGNTEAFF. The CDR3 DNA sequence: TGTGCCAGCAGTTTGCCGAGTGGGAACACTGAAGCTTTCTTT.

The chain joins TRBV6-6 to TRBJ1-2, with D uncertain. The V end lost 2 bases, the J end lost 10 bases, and 17 bases lay between the germline ends. Germline assignment: CDR1 MNHNY and CDR2 SVGAGI (reference sequence). The CDR3 runs to 14 residues. The chain's CDR3 is CASSYPEAADNYTF. Written as DNA, the CDR3 is TGTGCCAGCAGTTACCCCGAGGCGGCCGATAACTACACCTTC.

The J gene is TRBJ2-2, the V gene TRBV6-1; D perhaps matches TRBD1 (6 bases). V lost 2 bases and J lost 4, with 11 bases in between. Germline assignment: CDR1 MNHNS and CDR2 SASEGT. This CDR3 has 15 residues. CDR3 in amino acids: CASSEKAGATGELFF. CDR3 in DNA: TGTGCCAGCAGTGAAAAAGCAGGGGCCACCGGGGAGCTGTTTTTT.

The chain combines TRBV30 with TRBJ2-1; D gene unclear. Trimming cost V 0 bases and J 10 bases, with 7 bases left between them. There are 11 residues in the CDR3. The germline gives CDR1 GTSNPN, CDR2 SVGIG (reference sequence). CDR3: CAWSVQIEQFF. The DNA of the CDR3 is TGTGCCTGGAGTGTACAAATAGAGCAGTTCTTC.

This chain links TRBV2 with TRBJ2-5; unclear D gene. V was trimmed by 5 bases and J by 2 bases, leaving 3 bases between them. Germline values: CDR1 SNHLY, CDR2 FYNNEI. This CDR3 contains 11 residues. CDR3 nucleotides: TGTGCCAGCAGTCTACAAGAGACCCAGTACTTC. As protein: CASSLQETQYF.

The V call is TRBV4-2, the J call TRBJ1-3; D uncertain. There are 14 residues in the CDR3. Per germline, CDR1 LGHNA and CDR2 YNFKEQ. The germline V and J ends were trimmed by 6 bases and 0 bases, with 9 bases remaining between them. As DNA, the CDR3 is TGTGCCAGCAGTAAGGAGAACTCTGGAAACACCATATATTTT. Encoded protein: CASSKENSGNTIYF.

This clone was recorded only once. This chain connects TRBV7-2 to TRBJ1-1; D possibly corresponds to TRBD1 (6 bases). There are 15 residues in the CDR3. V gave up 4 bases and J gave up 0 bases, with 12 bases separating them. From germline, CDR1 is SGHTA and CDR2 FQGNSA. The CDR3 is CASSSSGTLNTEAFF. DNA of the CDR3: TGTGCCAGCAGCTCTTCCGGGACACTGAACACTGAAGCTTTCTTT.

The chain joins TRBV2 to TRBJ2-2, with D possibly matching TRBD2 (5 bases). This CDR3 has 13 amino acids. Trimming removed 6 bases at V and 6 bases at J, with 11 bases between. The germline V gene has CDR1 SNHLY and CDR2 FYNNEI. The CDR3 region has the DNA TGTGCCAGCAGAAGAGGGTCGGCCGGGGAGCTGTTTTTT. This translates into CASRRGSAGELFF.

This clone was recorded a few times. V usage is TRBV27 and J usage is TRBJ2-7, with D possibly being TRBD1 (5 bases). V was clipped by 2 bases and J by 3 bases, with 8 bases between them. Germline V gene lookup returns CDR1 MNHEY and CDR2 SMNVEV (reference sequence). The CDR3 loop spans 13 amino acids. CDR3 sequence (DNA): TGTGCCAGCAGTTTAGGAAGGGGCTACGAGCAGTACTTC. This translates into CASSLGRGYEQYF.

The chain links TRBV7-2 to TRBJ2-6; D may be TRBD1 (6 bases). CDR1 and CDR2 from the germline V gene are SGHTA and FQGNSA. The germline V and J ends were trimmed by 3 bases and 0 bases, with 12 bases remaining between them. The CDR3 has 17 residues. The CDR3 loop is CASSFTGYDSGANVLTF. CDR3 bases: TGTGCCAGCAGCTTTACAGGGTACGACTCTGGGGCCAACGTCCTGACTTTC.

This sequence joins TRBV2 and TRBJ1-4, with 12 bases identical to TRBD1. V shed 8 bases, J shed 10 bases, and the junction held 8 bases outside the gene matches. This CDR3 contains 14 residues. CDR1 is SNHLY and CDR2 is FYNNEI in the germline V gene. CDR3 bases: TGTGCCAGCTCCACCACGGGACAGGGGGCAAAACTGTTTTTT. This translates into CASSTTGQGAKLFF.

The chain combines TRBV7-9 with TRBJ1-1; D is ambiguous. Trimming removed 6 bases at V and 3 bases at J, with 17 bases between. Germline V gene lookup returns CDR1 SEHNR and CDR2 FQNEAQ (reference sequence). The CDR3 consists of 15 residues. CDR3 in amino acids: CASRPLWKRHTEAFF. In DNA form, the CDR3 reads TGTGCCAGCAGGCCACTATGGAAACGGCACACTGAAGCTTTCTTT. The full variable domain, rest sourced from reference TRBV7-9 and TRBJ1-1, is DTGVSQNPRHKITKRGQNVTFRCDPISEHNRLYWYRQTLGQGPEFLTYFQNEAQLEKSRLLSDRFSAERPKGSFSTLEIQRTEQGDSAMYLCASRPLWKRHTEAFFGQGTRLTVV.

The chain combines TRBV6-5 with TRBJ2-2; no clear D. The CDR3 has 13 amino acids. CDR1 is MNHEY and CDR2 is SVGAGI in the germline V gene. V lost 6 bases and J 6 bases, leaving 11 bases between the germline ends. The CDR3 here is CASREKLAGELFF. In DNA form, the CDR3 reads TGTGCCAGCAGGGAGAAATTGGCCGGGGAGCTGTTTTTT.

The J gene is TRBJ2-5, the V gene TRBV30; a weak D match, TRBD1 (6 bases). V was pared by 3 bases and J by 4 bases, with 12 bases between. The length of the CDR3 is 13 residues. Germline CDR1 is GTSNPN and CDR2 is SVGIG (reference sequence). As DNA, the CDR3 is TGTGCCTGGAGGAGGGACATCGGAGAGACCCAGTACTTC. Protein: CAWRRDIGETQYF.

The chain couples TRBV10-2 to TRBJ2-7, with D possibly being TRBD1 (6 bases). The CDR3 is 13 amino acids. CDR1 and CDR2 (germline): WSHSY, SAAADI. The V and J ends lost 7 bases and 2 bases respectively, with 12 bases between them. The CDR3 loop is CASTTGPPYEQYF. CDR3 bases: TGCGCCAGCACTACAGGGCCCCCCTACGAGCAGTACTTC.

This chain links TRBV28 with TRBJ2-2; D possibly corresponds to TRBD2 (5 bases). Germline CDR1 is MDHEN and CDR2 is SYDVKM. The CDR3 extends over 15 amino acids. With 7 bases removed from V and 3 bases from J, the gap between germline ends came to 15 bases. This CDR3 is CASTRDSEDTGELFF. CDR3 nucleotide sequence: TGTGCCAGCACCCGAGATAGCGAAGACACCGGGGAGCTGTTTTTT.

Comments on this clone: The sample has other DNA sequences that encode this CDR3 too. The rearrangement links TRBV4-2 to TRBJ2-7; weak D call: TRBD2 (5 bases). The CDR3 has 13 amino acids. Trimming removed 0 bases from V and 4 bases from J, with 7 bases in between. CDR1 is LGHNA and CDR2 is YNFKEQ in the germline V gene. The CDR3 is CASSQDRGYEQYF. Written as DNA, the CDR3 is TGTGCCAGCAGCCAAGATCGGGGATACGAGCAGTACTTC.

This rearrangement joins TRBV6-1 to TRBJ1-1; D perhaps matches TRBD1 (5 bases). Trimming stripped 6 bases from V and 3 bases from J, with 8 bases between. CDR3 length: 12 amino acids. The germline V gene encodes CDR1 MNHNS and CDR2 SASEGT. The CDR3: CASRPRDTEAFF. CDR3 nucleotide sequence: TGTGCCAGCAGGCCCAGGGACACTGAAGCTTTCTTT.

The chain uses TRBV18 and TRBJ2-7; 14 bases map to TRBD2. CDR1 KGHSH and CDR2 LQKENI come from the germline V gene. The CDR3 has 14 residues. The ends lost 6 bases at V and 6 bases at J; junction bases unmatched: 4. CDR3 in DNA: TGTGCCAGCTCCGGGACTAGCGGGAGCGGCGAGCAGTACTTC. It specifies CASSGTSGSGEQYF. The whole variable domain, remainder taken from reference TRBV18 and TRBJ2-7, is NAGVMQNPRHLVRRRGQEARLRCSPMKGHSHVYWYRQLPEEGLKFMVYLQKENIIDESGMPKERFSAEFPKEGPSILRIQQVVRGDSAAYFCASSGTSGSGEQYFGPGTRLTVT.

The J gene is TRBJ2-2, the V gene TRBV5-1; the D is unclear. The CDR3 length is 15 residues. The V and J ends lost 2 bases and 4 bases respectively, with 12 bases between them. CDR1 is SGHRS, CDR2 YFSETQ, per germline. The CDR3 protein is CASSFFGPTTGELFF. The CDR3 nucleotides are TGCGCCAGCAGCTTTTTTGGCCCCACCACCGGGGAGCTGTTTTTT.

The rearrangement links TRBV5-8 to TRBJ1-4; D may be TRBD1 (5 bases). This CDR3 has 15 residues. CDR1 is SGHTS, CDR2 YDEGEE, per germline. V was trimmed by 0 bases and J by 4 bases, leaving 10 bases between them. The chain's CDR3 is CASSLDVTDNEKLFF. The CDR3 nucleotides read TGTGCCAGCAGCTTGGATGTGACAGATAATGAAAAACTGTTTTTT.

The chain is built from TRBV11-2 and TRBJ2-1; 9 nucleotides match TRBD2. V lost 5 bases to trimming and J lost 3 bases; unmatched junction nucleotides: 5. The CDR3 loop spans 15 amino acids. Germline V CDR1 and CDR2: SGHAT, FQNNGV. CDR3 nucleotide sequence: TGTGCCAGCAGCCTGAGACTAGCGGACTACAATGAGCAGTTCTTC. It encodes CASSLRLADYNEQFF.

The chain uses TRBV18 and TRBJ2-1, with D unresolved. Germline-derived CDR1 and CDR2 are KGHSH and LQKENI. This CDR3 region has 12 residues. Between the trimmed V and J ends, which lost 0 bases and 8 bases, there was a span of 5 bases. CDR3 coding DNA: TGTGCCAGCTCACCACCTGGGCATGAGCAGTTCTTC. Its translation is CASSPPGHEQFF.

This chain links TRBV5-1 with TRBJ2-5, with 7 bases that match TRBD2. The junction had 9 bases not matched to a gene; V was cut back by 0 bases and J by 4 bases. The CDR3 length is 16 residues. The germline gives CDR1 SGHRS, CDR2 YFSETQ. The DNA of the CDR3 is TGCGCCAGCAGCTTGGAGGTGGGAGGGCGCGGAGAGACCCAGTACTTC. The encoded protein is CASSLEVGGRGETQYF.

The J gene is TRBJ2-7, the V gene TRBV29-1; 9 bases are shared with TRBD1. The ends lost 7 bases at V and 3 bases at J; junction bases unmatched: 7. CDR3 length: 13 amino acids. Germline V gene sequence: CDR1 SQVTM, CDR2 ANQGSEA. CDR3 loop: CSARTGDYYEQYF. CDR3 nucleotides: TGCAGCGCCCGGACAGGGGATTACTACGAGCAGTACTTC.

This chain joins TRBV5-1 and TRBJ2-3; 9 bases match TRBD2. The trim removed 4 bases at V and 3 bases at J, leaving 6 bases unmatched. The CDR3 length is 15 residues. CDR1 and CDR2 from the germline V gene are SGHRS and YFSETQ. The chain's CDR3 is CASSEGSGSTDTQYF. CDR3 in DNA: TGCGCCAGCAGCGAGGGTAGCGGGAGTACAGATACGCAGTATTTT.

V is TRBV6-5 and J is TRBJ2-1; maybe TRBD1 (5 bases). The CDR3 extends over 15 amino acids. Trimming pared 0 bases from V and 5 bases from J, leaving 11 bases between. Looked up from germline, CDR1 is MNHEY and CDR2 is SVGAGI. CDR3 sequence reads: CASSYSAGQDNEQFF. CDR3 nucleotides: TGTGCCAGCAGTTACTCAGCAGGGCAGGACAATGAGCAGTTCTTC.